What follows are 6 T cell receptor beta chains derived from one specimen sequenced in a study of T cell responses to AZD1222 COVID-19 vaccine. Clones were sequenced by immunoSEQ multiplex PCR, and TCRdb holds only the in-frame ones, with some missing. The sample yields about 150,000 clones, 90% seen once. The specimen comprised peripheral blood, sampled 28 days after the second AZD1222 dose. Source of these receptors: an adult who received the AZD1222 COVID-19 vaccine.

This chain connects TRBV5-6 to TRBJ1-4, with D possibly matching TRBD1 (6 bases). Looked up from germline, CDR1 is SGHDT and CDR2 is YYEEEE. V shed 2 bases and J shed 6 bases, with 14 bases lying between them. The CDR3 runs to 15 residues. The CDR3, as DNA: TGTGCCAGCAGCTTCCGTTGGGGGCTTGATGAAAAACTGTTTTTT. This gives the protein CASSFRWGLDEKLFF.

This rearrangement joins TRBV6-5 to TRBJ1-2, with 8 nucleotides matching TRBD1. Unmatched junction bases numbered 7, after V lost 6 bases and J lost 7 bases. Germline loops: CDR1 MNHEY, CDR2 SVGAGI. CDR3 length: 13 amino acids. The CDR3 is CASRYDRGGGYTF. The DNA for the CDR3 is TGTGCCAGCAGATATGACAGGGGAGGTGGCTACACCTTC.

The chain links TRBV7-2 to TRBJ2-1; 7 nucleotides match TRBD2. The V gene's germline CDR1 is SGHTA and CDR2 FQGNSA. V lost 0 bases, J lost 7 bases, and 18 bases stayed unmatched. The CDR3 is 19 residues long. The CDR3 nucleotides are TGTGCCAGCAGCTTAGCGGGGTATTTCGCGGGGAGGGCCGGGAATGAGCAGTTCTTC. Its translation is CASSLAGYFAGRAGNEQFF.

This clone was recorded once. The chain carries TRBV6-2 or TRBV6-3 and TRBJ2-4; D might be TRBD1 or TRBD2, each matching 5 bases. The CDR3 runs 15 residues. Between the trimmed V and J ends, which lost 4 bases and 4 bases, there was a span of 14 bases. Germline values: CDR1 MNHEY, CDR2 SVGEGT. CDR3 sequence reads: CASSSVGTGKNIQYF. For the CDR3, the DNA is TGTGCCAGCAGTTCCGTCGGGACGGGAAAAAACATTCAGTACTTC.

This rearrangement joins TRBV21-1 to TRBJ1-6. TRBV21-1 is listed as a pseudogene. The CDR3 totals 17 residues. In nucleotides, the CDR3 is TGTGCCAGCAGCAAAAAAGGAGGGGAGGCGAGTGGTTCACCCCTCCACTTT. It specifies CASSKKGGEASGSPLHF.

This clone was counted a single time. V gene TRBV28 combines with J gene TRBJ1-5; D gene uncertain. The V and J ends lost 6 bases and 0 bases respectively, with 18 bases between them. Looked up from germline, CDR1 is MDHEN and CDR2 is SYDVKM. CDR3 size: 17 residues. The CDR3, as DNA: TGTGCCAGCAGAACTATTGGGTCAGTTTATAGCAATCAGCCCCAGCATTTT. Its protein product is CASRTIGSVYSNQPQHF.